The 23 T cell receptor beta chains given below trace back to one sample, sequenced in a study of glioma-infiltrating T cells after dendritic cell vaccination. Using immunoSEQ multiplex PCR, the repertoire was profiled, and TCRdb retains in-frame clones only, with some absent. The sample has over 90,000 clones, about four fifths seen once. The sequencing used blood, collected before dendritic cell vaccination. The receptors shown here come from a human donor with glioblastoma.

This clone was found a few times. The rearrangement joins TRBV7-2 to TRBJ2-1; 10 bases line up with TRBD1. Germline values: CDR1 SGHTA, CDR2 FQGNSA. The CDR3 length is 14 residues. The V and J ends lost 7 bases and 5 bases, in that order; junction bases with no gene match: 5. The CDR3: CASMKDRGNNEQFF. The CDR3 nucleotides are TGTGCCAGCATGAAGGACAGGGGGAACAATGAGCAGTTCTTC.

This clone has just one count. The gene calls are TRBV7-5 and TRBJ2-7; the tabulated D call, TRBD1, remains unverified against the DNA. TRBV7-5 is classified as a pseudogene. There are 15 residues in the CDR3. The CDR3 here is CVRSTQGESSYEQYF. DNA for the CDR3: TGTGTCAGAAGCACCCAGGGGGAAAGCTCCTACGAGCAGTACTTC.

Only one count was recorded for this clone. The chain joins TRBV15 to TRBJ1-3; a possible D gene is TRBD1 (5 bases). This CDR3 contains 18 residues. V lost 1 base, J lost 0 bases, and 16 bases lay in between. Germline-derived CDR1 and CDR2 are LNHNV and YYDKDF (reference sequence). The CDR3 loop is CATSRAWVEGNSGNTIYF. In DNA, the CDR3 is TGTGCCACCAGCAGAGCTTGGGTGGAGGGGAACTCTGGAAACACCATATATTTT.

The CDR3 sequence is CASSLNKGATGYTF. CDR3 DNA sequence: TGTGCCAGCAGCTTAAATAAGGGGGCGACTGGCTACACCTTC. The chain combines TRBV7-3 with TRBJ1-2; 7 positions match TRBD1. This CDR3 has 14 amino acids. The V gene end was trimmed by 1 base and the J gene end by 7 bases; junction bases not matched to a gene: 6. CDR1 and CDR2 (germline): SGHTA, FQGTGA.

The V call is TRBV19, the J call TRBJ2-4, with D possibly matching TRBD1 (6 bases). The CDR3 totals 17 residues. The germline gives CDR1 LNHDA, CDR2 SQIVND (reference sequence). Trimming removed 11 bases at V and 0 bases at J, with 23 bases between. CDR3 sequence: CASRAGVLEKAKNIQYF. The DNA of the CDR3 is TGTGCCTCGAGGGCAGGGGTTTTAGAAAAAGCCAAAAACATTCAGTACTTC.

This chain joins TRBV9 and TRBJ2-3; 8 nucleotides line up with TRBD2. Trimming cost V 2 bases and J 0 bases; bases outside gene matches: 5. CDR1 is SGDLS, CDR2 YYNGEE, per germline. The CDR3 is made up of 16 amino acids. The CDR3 here is CASSVLAGTSTDTQYF. The CDR3 coding sequence is TGTGCCAGCAGCGTTCTAGCGGGTACTAGCACAGATACGCAGTATTTT.

With respect to this clone: Mismatch with germline at one junction end may stem from a read error. The chain recombines TRBV19 with TRBJ2-3; TRBD2 might be the D (6 bases). The CDR3 extends over 15 amino acids. The V gene's germline CDR1 is LNHDA and CDR2 SQIVND (reference sequence). As DNA, the CDR3 is TGTGCCAGCAGTATCGTCGGGGGAACCACAGATACGCAGTATTTT. This codes for CASSIVGGTTDTQYF.

This clone has only one observation. The chain is built from TRBV25-1 and TRBJ1-6; unclear D gene. The CDR3 is 14 amino acids. V lost 0 bases and J lost 9, with 9 bases in between. Looked up from germline, CDR1 is MGHDK and CDR2 is SYGVNS. The DNA for the CDR3 is TGTGCCAGCAGTGAATATAGTTCTGGTTCACCCCTCCACTTT. It specifies CASSEYSSGSPLHF.

This clone was detected once. The CDR3 loop reads CASSVDPVLGYEQYF. The DNA for the CDR3 is TGTGCCAGCAGCGTAGATCCAGTCCTGGGCTACGAGCAGTACTTC. The V gene is TRBV9, the J gene TRBJ2-5; no definite D call. The DNA end favors TRBJ2-7, so the J call may be wrong. The germline V gene has CDR1 SGDLS and CDR2 YYNGEE. The CDR3 is made up of 15 amino acids.

V usage is TRBV4-1 and J usage is TRBJ1-2; 9 bases map to TRBD1. CDR3 length: 17 amino acids. Trimming at V came to 4 bases and at J to 2 bases, leaving 11 bases not matched to a gene. Germline V gene data show CDR1 as MGHRA and CDR2 as YSYEKL. The CDR3 sequence is CASSLALGQGRNYGYTF. DNA for the CDR3: TGCGCCAGCAGCCTAGCCCTCGGACAGGGGCGAAACTATGGCTACACCTTC.

The genes are TRBV5-4 and TRBJ1-6, with TRBD1 identical over 10 bases. Germline V lookup: CDR1 SGHNT, CDR2 YYREEE (reference sequence). The V segment lost 4 bases and the J segment 8 bases; nucleotides outside the gene matches: 6. This CDR3 spans 15 amino acids. CDR3 residues: CASSGRTGGDSPLHF. The CDR3 DNA reads as TGTGCCAGCAGCGGAAGGACAGGGGGTGATTCACCCCTCCACTTT.

J is TRBJ1-4 and V is TRBV5-4; possible D gene TRBD1, 5 bases. The CDR3 spans 16 residues. The V end was cut by 4 bases, the J end by 7 bases, with 20 bases between. CDR1 and CDR2 (germline): SGHNT, YYREEE (reference sequence). The CDR3 spells CASSLNGGIDGEKLFF. The CDR3 DNA reads as TGTGCCAGCAGCCTAAACGGGGGTATTGACGGTGAAAAACTGTTTTTT.

The V gene is TRBV19, the J gene TRBJ2-2, with TRBD1 as a possible D gene (6 bases). The V gene's germline CDR1 is LNHDA and CDR2 SQIVND (reference sequence). The CDR3 totals 14 residues. The germline V and J ends were trimmed by 6 bases and 2 bases, with 10 bases remaining between them. The CDR3 DNA sequence: TGTGCCAGTAGGGGACACACAAACACCGGGGAGCTGTTTTTT. This translates into CASRGHTNTGELFF.

This clone was found a few times. The gene calls are TRBV6-6 and TRBJ2-5, with D perhaps matching TRBD1 (5 bases). The DNA matches TRBJ2-7 better at its end, which makes the J call doubtful. Germline CDR1 MNHNY, CDR2 SVGAGI (reference sequence). The CDR3 is 13 residues long. In DNA, the CDR3 is TGTGCCAGCAGACTCCGACAGTCCTACGAGCAGTACTTC. Translated, it gives CASRLRQSYEQYF.

The rearrangement uses TRBV4-1 and TRBJ1-1; 10 bases map to TRBD1. This CDR3 region has 16 residues. Germline loops: CDR1 MGHRA, CDR2 YSYEKL. J lost 4 bases, V lost 5 bases, and 10 bases had no gene match. The CDR3 loop is CASSTRQGARGTEAFF. Here the CDR3 DNA reads TGCGCCAGCAGCACCCGACAGGGGGCGCGGGGCACTGAAGCTTTCTTT.

The V call is TRBV6-6, the J call TRBJ2-2; TRBD1 matches 8 bases. This CDR3 has 14 residues. The trim removed 5 bases at V and 4 bases at J, leaving 3 bases unmatched. CDR1 is MNHNY and CDR2 is SVGAGI in the germline V gene (reference sequence). The CDR3 DNA sequence: TGTGCCAGCAGTACAGACAGGGGCACCGGGGAGCTGTTTTTT. Translating gives CASSTDRGTGELFF.

The chain joins TRBV19 to TRBJ1-2; 7 bases are a match to TRBD1. The CDR3 is 15 residues long. V trimming: 7 bases; J trimming: 4 bases; junction bases outside the gene matches: 12. Germline CDR1 and CDR2: LNHDA and SQIVND (reference sequence). The CDR3 DNA is TGTGCCAGTAACCTTTTCTCAGGGGGACCCTATGGCTACACCTTC. This gives the protein CASNLFSGGPYGYTF.

This clone was observed once. The genes are TRBV19 and TRBJ2-1; TRBD2 agrees at 10 bases. The germline V gene has CDR1 LNHDA and CDR2 SQIVND (reference sequence). CDR3 length: 16 residues. V was pared by 4 bases and J by 2 bases, with 5 bases of the junction left unmatched. CDR3: CASSTRTSGAYNEQFF. In DNA, the CDR3 is TGTGCCAGTAGTACCCGGACTAGCGGAGCCTACAATGAGCAGTTCTTC. The variable domain in full, with the rest retrieved from reference TRBV19 and TRBJ2-1, is DGGITQSPKYLFRKEGQNVTLSCEQNLNHDAMYWYRQDPGQGLRLIYYSQIVNDFQKGDIAEGYSVSREKKESFPLTVTSAQKNPTAFYLCASSTRTSGAYNEQFFGPGTRLTVL.

This clone turned up a few times. Here the CDR3 reads CASSLSRNTEAFF. The CDR3 bases are TGTGCCAGCAGCTTGTCCAGGAACACTGAAGCTTTCTTT. The chain joins TRBV7-2 to TRBJ1-1; D gene unclear. The CDR3 loop spans 13 amino acids. V gave up 3 bases and J gave up 1 base, with 6 bases separating them. Germline values: CDR1 SGHTA, CDR2 FQGNSA. Based on the CDR3 plus reference TRBV7-2 and TRBJ1-1, the full variable domain is GAGVSQSPSNKVTEKGKDVELRCDPISGHTALYWYRQSLGQGLEFLIYFQGNSAPDKSGLPSDRFSAERTGGSVSTLTIQRTQQEDSAVYLCASSLSRNTEAFFGQGTRLTVV.

Here the CDR3 reads CATSSRGASYEQYF. DNA of the CDR3: TGTGCCACCAGCAGCCGGGGGGCGTCCTACGAGCAGTACTTC. This chain joins TRBV15 and TRBJ2-7, with a weak D call TRBD2 (7 bases). CDR1 is LNHNV, CDR2 YYDKDF, per germline (reference sequence). The CDR3 consists of 14 residues. Between the trimmed V and J ends, which lost 3 bases and 1 base, there was a span of 10 bases.

In its sample, this clone was seen a few times. The V and J genes are TRBV5-6 and TRBJ2-7, with 8 positions matching TRBD1. The CDR3 length is 14 residues. V dropped 6 bases and J dropped 5; count of bases not matched to a gene: 10. Germline CDR1 and CDR2: SGHDT and YYEEEE. The chain's CDR3 is CASTPGQGGNEQYF. CDR3 nucleotide sequence: TGTGCCAGCACCCCCGGACAGGGCGGAAACGAGCAGTACTTC. Full variable domain (remainder filled in from reference TRBV5-6 and TRBJ2-7): DAGVTQSPTHLIKTRGQQVTLRCSPKSGHDTVSWYQQALGQGPQFIFQYYEEEERQRGNFPDRFSGHQFPNYSSELNVNALLLGDSALYLCASTPGQGGNEQYFGPGTRLTVT.

The V and J genes are TRBV4-1 and TRBJ2-5; 10 bases match TRBD2. The germline CDR1 and CDR2 sequences are MGHRA and YSYEKL. J was trimmed by 4 bases and V by 4 bases; bases with no gene match: 12. The CDR3 totals 17 residues. The DNA of the CDR3 is TGCGCCAGCAGCCGTAAGGGCCTAGCGGGGGCCCGAGAGACCCAGTACTTC. Its translation: CASSRKGLAGARETQYF.

J is TRBJ1-2 and V is TRBV6-5; D gene unclear. The V end lost 0 bases, the J end lost 7 bases, and 18 bases lay between the germline ends. The CDR3 runs to 16 residues. Germline V gives CDR1 MNHEY, CDR2 SVGAGI. The CDR3 nucleotides read TGTGCCAGCAGTTACTCGGTCTACTCTGGTCTGAGTGGCTACACCTTC. It is translated as CASSYSVYSGLSGYTF.